The clone carrying this TCR beta chain was seen at least ten times. The antigen remains unidentified. This sample is part of a study of CD8 T cells in ankylosing spondylitis. General study findings and limits: Seemingly distinctive of ankylosing spondylitis blood was a TCR beta motif formed by eight highly homologous variants. From matched ankylosing spondylitis synovial fluid, disease-linked clones were reportedly recovered at significantly enriched levels. Peripheral blood held disease-linked clones only at relatively low frequency, and these were CD8+.

Germline CDR1 and CDR2: MNHEY and SVGAGI. CDR3 length: 14 residues. V shed 6 bases, J shed 5 bases, and the junction held 7 bases outside the gene matches. Library preparation for TCR beta used quantitative 5'-RACE with molecular barcodes. TCRdb re-called the 5' RACE reads with MiXCR, one entry per CDR3 protein. Of over 25,000 distinct CDR3 sequences in the sample, around 14% were seen once. This sequence joins TRBV6-5 and TRBJ2-7, with 10 positions matching TRBD1. What was sequenced was blood. The TCR originated in a male donor with ankylosing spondylitis or in good health (not recorded which). The CDR3 protein is CASRDRGLSHEQYF. DNA for the CDR3: TGTGCCAGCAGAGACAGGGGGCTGTCCCACGAGCAGTACTTC.